One and the same sample provided the 18 T cell receptor beta chains below, sequenced in a study of T cell changes during pregnancy in multiple sclerosis. The method was immunoSEQ multiplex PCR; TCRdb's version includes in-frame clones alone and lacks a portion of them. This sample has around 80,000 clones, with 90% to 95% found just once. The sequenced sample was peripheral blood, obtained in the second trimester of pregnancy. The source is a female donor with multiple sclerosis, enrolled in a pregnancy study.

This chain connects TRBV7-2 to TRBJ2-1, with TRBD2 matching over 9 bases. The CDR3 extends over 16 amino acids. The germline V gene encodes CDR1 SGHTA and CDR2 FQGNSA. The V segment lost 0 bases and the J segment 7 bases; nucleotides outside the gene matches: 7. The CDR3 nucleotides read TGTGCCAGCAGCTTAGCGGGACTAGCACCCTTGAATGAGCAGTTCTTC. Translated: CASSLAGLAPLNEQFF.

V is TRBV5-1 and J is TRBJ1-1; D is uncertain. V lost 2 bases, J lost 1 base, and 3 bases lay in between. This CDR3 is 12 amino acids long. Germline CDR1 reads SGHRS; CDR2 reads YFSETQ. The CDR3 protein is CASSFGNTEAFF. As DNA, the CDR3 is TGCGCCAGCAGCTTCGGGAACACTGAAGCTTTCTTT.

The chain joins TRBV2 to TRBJ2-7; 11 positions agree with TRBD1. The length of the CDR3 is 14 residues. CDR1 SNHLY and CDR2 FYNNEI come from the germline V gene. Trimming cost V 5 bases and J 6 bases; bases outside gene matches: 6. The chain's CDR3 is CASSSHGTGGEQYF. CDR3 nucleotide sequence: TGTGCCAGCAGTTCCCACGGGACAGGGGGCGAGCAGTACTTC.

This sequence joins TRBV4-2 and TRBJ1-2; unclear D gene. The germline V gene encodes CDR1 LGHNA and CDR2 YNFKEQ. V lost 0 bases and J 5 bases, leaving 10 bases between the germline ends. This CDR3 region has 14 residues. This CDR3 reads CASSQESGRYGYTF. CDR3 nucleotides: TGTGCCAGCAGCCAAGAAAGTGGGAGGTATGGCTACACCTTC.

The rearrangement joins TRBV28 to TRBJ1-2; TRBD1 is a possible D gene (5 bases). CDR3 length equals 16 residues. CDR1 is MDHEN and CDR2 is SYDVKM in the germline V gene. V gave up 4 bases and J gave up 2 bases, with 17 bases separating them. CDR3 in DNA: TGTGCCAGCAGTTCGCCGCGGGGGGGGAGCAACTATGGCTACACCTTC. The encoded protein is CASSSPRGGSNYGYTF.

The gene calls are TRBV6-1 and TRBJ2-7, with TRBD1 as a possible D gene (5 bases). The CDR3 extends over 11 amino acids. Germline values: CDR1 MNHNS, CDR2 SASEGT. Deletions cut 10 bases from V and 3 bases from J, with 10 bases between. The CDR3 DNA reads as TGTGCCACGAGGACATTCTACGAGCAGTACTTC. This translates into CATRTFYEQYF.

The chain joins TRBV19 to TRBJ1-2; D is possibly TRBD1 (6 bases). Trimming stripped 5 bases from V and 6 bases from J, with 13 bases between. The CDR3 length is 13 residues. Germline V gives CDR1 LNHDA, CDR2 SQIVND (reference sequence). CDR3 loop: CASSVNRANGYTF. The CDR3 DNA is TGTGCCAGTAGTGTTAACAGGGCAAATGGCTACACCTTC. Drawing the rest from reference TRBV19 and TRBJ1-2, the complete variable domain is DGGITQSPKYLFRKEGQNVTLSCEQNLNHDAMYWYRQDPGQGLRLIYYSQIVNDFQKGDIAEGYSVSREKKESFPLTVTSAQKNPTAFYLCASSVNRANGYTFGSGTRLTVV.

The V and J genes are TRBV30 and TRBJ1-2, with D possibly matching TRBD1 (5 bases). CDR1 and CDR2 (germline): GTSNPN, SVGIG (reference sequence). CDR3 size: 12 residues. The germline V and J ends were trimmed by 8 bases and 6 bases, with 16 bases remaining between them. DNA of the CDR3: TGTGCCCAGTGGGGGGGGTTTAATGGCTACACCTTC. It is translated as CAQWGGFNGYTF.

This chain uses TRBV7-2 with TRBJ2-7, with D hard to call. Trimming left V 1 base short and J 4 bases short, with 8 bases between. The CDR3 extends over 13 amino acids. Per germline, CDR1 SGHTA and CDR2 FQGNSA. The CDR3 loop is CASSLERAYEQYF. The CDR3 DNA is TGTGCCAGCAGCTTAGAGCGTGCGTACGAGCAGTACTTC. The entire variable domain, with the rest obtained from reference TRBV7-2 and TRBJ2-7, is as follows: GAGVSQSPSNKVTEKGKDVELRCDPISGHTALYWYRQSLGQGLEFLIYFQGNSAPDKSGLPSDRFSAERTGGSVSTLTIQRTQQEDSAVYLCASSLERAYEQYFGPGTRLTVT.

This chain links TRBV19 with TRBJ1-5; 8 bases are shared with TRBD1. The CDR3 totals 14 residues. V was pared by 7 bases and J by 2 bases, with 4 bases of the junction left unmatched. Germline values: CDR1 LNHDA, CDR2 SQIVND (reference sequence). Written as DNA, the CDR3 is TGTGCCAGTATTCCACAGGGGGGCAATCAGCCCCAGCATTTT. It specifies CASIPQGGNQPQHF.

The chain has TRBV5-1 and TRBJ2-7; TRBD1 matches 9 bases. Looked up from germline, CDR1 is SGHRS and CDR2 is YFSETQ. The V gene end was trimmed by 1 base and the J gene end by 3 bases; junction bases not matched to a gene: 14. There are 18 residues in the CDR3. The CDR3 nucleotides read TGCGCCAGCAGCTTGTGGAGATCAGGACAGGGGAGGGGCTACGAGCAGTACTTC. Its translation: CASSLWRSGQGRGYEQYF.

The V and J genes are TRBV6-6 and TRBJ2-1; TRBD2 matches 12 bases. With 3 bases clipped from V and 7 bases from J, the junction kept 7 bases outside the gene matches. CDR3 size: 16 residues. CDR1 is MNHNY and CDR2 is SVGAGI in the germline V gene (reference sequence). As DNA, the CDR3 is TGTGCCAGCAGTTATCCCCTAGCGGGAGGGCAAAATGAGCAGTTCTTC. It specifies CASSYPLAGGQNEQFF.

This rearrangement joins TRBV7-2 to TRBJ2-3; 9 bases match TRBD2. The V and J ends lost 2 bases and 14 bases, in that order; junction bases with no gene match: 17. CDR3 size: 16 residues. In germline, CDR1 is SGHTA, CDR2 FQGNSA. This chain's CDR3 is CASSLRSSGNRRQWYF. In DNA form, the CDR3 reads TGTGCCAGCAGCTTACGGTCTAGCGGGAATCGCCGGCAGTGGTATTTT. The full variable domain, completed using reference TRBV7-2 and TRBJ2-3, is GAGVSQSPSNKVTEKGKDVELRCDPISGHTALYWYRQSLGQGLEFLIYFQGNSAPDKSGLPSDRFSAERTGGSVSTLTIQRTQQEDSAVYLCASSLRSSGNRRQWYFGPGTRLTVL.

The chain is built from TRBV15 and TRBJ2-2, with TRBD1 as a possible D gene (5 bases). Germline V CDR1 and CDR2: LNHNV, YYDKDF (reference sequence). CDR3 length: 15 amino acids. V dropped 0 bases and J dropped 0 bases, with 5 bases sitting between them. The CDR3 protein is CATSRDRANTGELFF. CDR3 sequence (DNA): TGTGCCACCAGCAGAGACAGGGCGAACACCGGGGAGCTGTTTTTT.

The gene calls are TRBV18 and TRBJ2-7; weak D call: TRBD2 (5 bases). Germline V gives CDR1 KGHSH, CDR2 LQKENI. This CDR3 region has 13 residues. V gave up 6 bases and J gave up 4 bases, with 13 bases separating them. The CDR3 region is CASSSAGGYEQYF. The CDR3 DNA reads as TGTGCCAGCTCGTCGGCAGGAGGTTACGAGCAGTACTTC.

In this sample, this clone turned up many times. This sequence joins TRBV7-6 and TRBJ2-1; D gene ambiguous. CDR1 and CDR2 from the germline V gene are SGHVS and FNYEAQ. The length of the CDR3 is 18 residues. Deletions cut 2 bases from V and 1 base from J, with 18 bases between. The CDR3 here is CASSLSGPLVLSYNEQFF. The CDR3 bases are TGTGCCAGCAGCTTATCCGGCCCCCTAGTTCTATCCTACAATGAGCAGTTCTTC.

The chain has TRBV29-1 and TRBJ1-1; 7 bases fit TRBD1. Per germline, CDR1 SQVTM and CDR2 ANQGSEA. With 3 bases clipped from V and 4 bases from J, the junction kept 5 bases outside the gene matches. The CDR3 covers 13 residues. CDR3 sequence: CSVDRGVGTEAFF. The DNA for the CDR3 is TGCAGCGTTGACAGGGGGGTCGGCACTGAAGCTTTCTTT.

The chain couples TRBV6-1 to TRBJ2-1; 7 bases are shared with TRBD2. After removal of 3 bases from V and 6 bases from J, the junction contained 5 bases not matched to a gene. Germline V gives CDR1 MNHNS, CDR2 SASEGT. CDR3 size: 14 residues. For the CDR3, the DNA is TGTGCCAGCAGTGATGCCAGGGAGGGCAATGAGCAGTTCTTC. This codes for CASSDAREGNEQFF.